This T cell receptor beta chain was sequenced in a study of blood T cell repertoires in COVID-19. As for the study in general: From T cells, B-cell-depleted T cells, or PBMCs came the material, which was cDNA or gDNA.

Participants' reported clinical history set cohort assignment. From germline, CDR1 is MNHEY and CDR2 SVGAGI. With 7 bases clipped from V and 0 bases from J, the junction kept 4 bases outside the gene matches. The CDR3 sequence is 15 residues long. Some clones are missing from TCRdb's copy, which holds only in-frame ones; the method was immunoSEQ multiplex PCR. Among 220,000 or so clones, about 91% were seen once, and the ten largest hold approximately 15%. The sequenced material came from PBMCs or T cells enriched from blood (not recorded which). The genes are TRBV6-5 and TRBJ2-2; TRBD2 agrees at 8 bases. The source is a woman in her forties or fifties with acute COVID-19. CDR3 sequence: CASTPGLANTGELFF. DNA for the CDR3: TGTGCCAGCACCCCGGGACTAGCGAACACCGGGGAGCTGTTTTTT.